This T cell receptor (beta chain) was obtained from a study of T cell responses to AZD1222 COVID-19 vaccine. CDR1 MDHEN and CDR2 SYDVKM come from the germline V gene. The CDR3 covers 13 residues. V was trimmed by 7 bases and J by 5 bases, leaving 13 bases between them. The method was immunoSEQ multiplex PCR; TCRdb's version includes in-frame clones alone and lacks a portion of them. The table lists under 70,000 clones, about 74% of them singletons. Concerning this clone: The antigen is undetermined.

General observations from the study: Clonal diversity may have been underestimated in mostly white British donors. When two AZD1222 doses had been given, Spike-specific TCR breadth and depth rose.

Sequencing used peripheral blood, obtained on day 0 of AZD1222 vaccination. This receptor was identified in an adult in good health. V usage is TRBV28 and J usage is TRBJ2-3; D perhaps matches TRBD1 (5 bases). The CDR3 DNA reads as TGTGCCAGCATCCAGGGAACGTTAGATACGCAGTATTTT. It encodes CASIQGTLDTQYF.